This T cell receptor beta chain was sequenced in a study of regulatory dendritic cells for organ transplantation. The germline gives CDR1 LNHDA, CDR2 SQIVND (reference sequence). The J segment lost 7 bases and the V segment lost 5 bases, leaving 10 bases of the junction unmatched. The CDR3 runs to 15 residues. Study outcomes and limitations: The most alloreactive TCR clonotypes were found in resting memory CD8+ cells. Regulatory dendritic cells appeared to expand memory CD8+ clones less than mature ones. Between individuals, the alloreactive memory CD8+ T cell pool differed considerably.

FACS sorted CD4+ or CD8+ T cells into CD45RA+ naive and CD45RO+ memory. Assay used: immunoSEQ multiplex PCR; TCRdb lists only in-frame clones, some missing. The data show 25,000 or so clones, approximately 80% seen once. Remarks on this clone: Its matching antigen is unknown.

The source is a human donor in good health. Sequencing was carried out using naive CD4+ T cells from blood. Subset noted: CD45RA+ naive T cells. The chain recombines TRBV19 with TRBJ1-5; 8 bases match TRBD1. CDR3: CASSPRTGQAQPQHF. The CDR3 DNA reads TGTGCCAGTAGTCCGCGGACAGGGCAGGCCCAGCCCCAGCATTTT.